This paragraph covers one T cell receptor (beta chain) sequence. The read is 3 residues too short to cover the CDR3 end, so that end is filled in from the germline J gene. TCRdb keeps only in-frame clones here, not all; method: immunoSEQ multiplex PCR. Its listing shows around 30,000 clones. This record belongs to a study of T cells in women clearing cervical HPV infection. This CDR3 spans 15 amino acids. Germline CDR1 and CDR2: DFQATT and SNEGSKA (reference sequence). The trim removed 3 bases at V and 3 bases at J, leaving 10 bases unmatched. This TCR was recovered from a woman aged 18 to 75 with a cervical HPV16 infection that either progressed to CIN3+ or cleared (not recorded which). The chain is built from TRBV20-1 and TRBJ2-7; 8 nucleotides align to TRBD2. The sample taken for sequencing was blood buffy coat. Incomplete CDR3 DNA: TGCAGTGCTAGGTTGGCGGGGGGCTCCCGCTACGAG. Residues: CSARLAGGSRYE. The full-length CDR3 reads as CSARLAGGSRYEQYF.